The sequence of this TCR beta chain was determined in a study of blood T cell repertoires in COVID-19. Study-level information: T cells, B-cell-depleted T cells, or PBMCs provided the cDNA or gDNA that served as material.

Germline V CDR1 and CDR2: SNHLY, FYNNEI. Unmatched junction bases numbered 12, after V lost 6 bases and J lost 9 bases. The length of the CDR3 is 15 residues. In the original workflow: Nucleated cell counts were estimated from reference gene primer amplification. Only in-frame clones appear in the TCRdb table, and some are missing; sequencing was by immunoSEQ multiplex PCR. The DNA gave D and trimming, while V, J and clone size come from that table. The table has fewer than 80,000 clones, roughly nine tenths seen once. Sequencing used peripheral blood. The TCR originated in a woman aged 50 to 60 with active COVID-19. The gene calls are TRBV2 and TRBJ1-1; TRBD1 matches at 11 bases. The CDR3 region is CASRTRTGGKSKAFF. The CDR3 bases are TGTGCCAGCAGGACCAGGACAGGGGGCAAATCAAAAGCTTTCTTT.